Listed below are T cell receptor beta chains from one sample, sequenced in a study of T cell repertoires in ileal Crohn's disease. TCRdb keeps only in-frame clones here, not all; method: immunoSEQ multiplex PCR. Of about 8,400 clones listed, approximately 80% are singletons. The sample comprised ileal tissue. All receptors come from an adult with Crohn's disease. CDR3s include the opening cysteine and the closing phenylalanine or tryptophan. D genes are given only for firm matches. Size is stated for part of the rows, as once, few or many counts, or as a class when the clone is expanded.

V: TRBV5-8
J: TRBJ2-3
size: NA
D: NA
CDR3: CASSLGPSTDTQYF
DNA: TGTGCCAGCAGCTTGGGGCCGAGCACAGATACGCAGTATTTT

V: TRBV6-6
J: TRBJ1-1
size: NA
D: NA
CDR3: CASTTGQFKAFF
DNA: TGTGCCAGCACCACCGGCCAGTTCAAAGCTTTCTTT

V: TRBV28
J: TRBJ2-5
size: NA
D: NA
CDR3: CASSLGGRGETQYF
DNA: TGTGCCAGCAGTTTAGGGGGGCGGGGAGAGACCCAGTACTTC

V: TRBV9
J: TRBJ2-3
size: NA
D: NA
CDR3: CASSGGLPRDTQYF
DNA: TGTGCCAGCAGCGGGGGACTGCCGCGGGATACGCAGTATTTT

V: TRBV6-1
J: TRBJ1-3
size: once
D: NA
CDR3: CASSEAGGNTIYF
DNA: TGTGCCAGCAGTGAAGCGGGTGGAAACACCATATATTTT

V: TRBV27
J: TRBJ1-2
size: few
D: TRBD1
CDR3: CASSPSTPGGPVYGYTF
DNA: TGTGCCAGCAGCCCTAGTACGCCAGGGGGCCCCGTCTATGGCTACACCTTC

V: TRBV30
J: TRBJ2-4
size: NA
D: TRBD2
CDR3: CAWGRTSGRGPIQYF
DNA: TGTGCCTGGGGACGGACTAGCGGGAGAGGTCCCATTCAGTACTTC

V: TRBV19
J: TRBJ1-1
size: NA
D: TRBD1
CDR3: CASSIRGQGNTEAFF
DNA: TGTGCCAGTAGTATCAGGGGGCAGGGGAACACTGAAGCTTTCTTT

V: TRBV2
J: TRBJ2-5
size: NA
D: NA
CDR3: CASNLRVQETQYF
DNA: TGTGCCAGCAATTTAAGGGTCCAAGAGACCCAGTACTTC

V: TRBV30
J: TRBJ2-3
size: NA
D: TRBD2
CDR3: CAWSLGLASTDTQYF
DNA: TGTGCCTGGAGTTTGGGACTAGCGAGCACAGATACGCAGTATTTT